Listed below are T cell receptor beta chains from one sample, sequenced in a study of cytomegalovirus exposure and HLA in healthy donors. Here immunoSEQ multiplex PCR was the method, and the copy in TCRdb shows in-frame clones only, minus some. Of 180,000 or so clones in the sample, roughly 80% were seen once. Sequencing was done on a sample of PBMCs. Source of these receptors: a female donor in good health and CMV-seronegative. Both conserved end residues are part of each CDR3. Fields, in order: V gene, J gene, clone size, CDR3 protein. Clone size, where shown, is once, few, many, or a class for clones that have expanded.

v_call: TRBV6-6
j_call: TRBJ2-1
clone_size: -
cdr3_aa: CASSQGQGRKNEQFF

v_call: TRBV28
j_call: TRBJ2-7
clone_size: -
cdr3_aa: CASSLTNFGTSGFSYEQYF

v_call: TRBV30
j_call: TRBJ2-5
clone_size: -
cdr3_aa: CAWSLGLAGPETQYF

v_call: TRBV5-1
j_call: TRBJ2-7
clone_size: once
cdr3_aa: CASSLWLAGAESEQYF

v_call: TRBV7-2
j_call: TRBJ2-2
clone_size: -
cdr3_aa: CASSLAVGRGAGELFF

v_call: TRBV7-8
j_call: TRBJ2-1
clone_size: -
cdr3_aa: CATRGGLASNNEQFF

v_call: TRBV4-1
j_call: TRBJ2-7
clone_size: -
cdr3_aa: CASSHTGDSYEQYF

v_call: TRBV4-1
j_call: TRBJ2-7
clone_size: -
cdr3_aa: CASSQDIGRGVGDEQYF

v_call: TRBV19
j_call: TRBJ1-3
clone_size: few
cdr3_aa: CASSFSDRAAGNTIYF

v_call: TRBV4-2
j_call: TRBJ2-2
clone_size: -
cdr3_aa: CASSQDRGGAGNTGELFF

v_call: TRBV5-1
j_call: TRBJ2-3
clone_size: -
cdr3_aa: CASSLEYSGGTDTQYF

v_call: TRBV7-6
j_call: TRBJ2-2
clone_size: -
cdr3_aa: CASSLAAEVRGNTGELFF

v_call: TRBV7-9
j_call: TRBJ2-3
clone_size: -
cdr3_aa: CASSNLAGVTDTQYF

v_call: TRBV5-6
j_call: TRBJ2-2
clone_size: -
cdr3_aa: CASTLAGGSTGELFF

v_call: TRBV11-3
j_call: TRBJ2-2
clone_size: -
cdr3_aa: CASSLEGRGTGELFF

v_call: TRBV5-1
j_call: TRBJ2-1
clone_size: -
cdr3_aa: CASSLEPGTSGRPLQFF

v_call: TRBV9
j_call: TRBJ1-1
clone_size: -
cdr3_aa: CASSPPRGNTEAFF

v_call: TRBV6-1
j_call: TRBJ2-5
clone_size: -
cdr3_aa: CASSLPTSGSQTQYF

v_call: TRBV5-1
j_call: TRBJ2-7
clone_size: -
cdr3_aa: CASSPALGSGGEQYF

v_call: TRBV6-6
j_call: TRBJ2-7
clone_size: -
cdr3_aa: CASSYSHRGPYEQYF

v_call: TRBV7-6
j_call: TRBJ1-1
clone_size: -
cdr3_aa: CASSSNLRGPIAEAFF

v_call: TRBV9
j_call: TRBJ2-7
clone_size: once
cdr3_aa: CASSVTSGPPYEQYF

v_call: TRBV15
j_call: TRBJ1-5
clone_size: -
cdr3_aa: CATSSRLRTGNNQPQHF